Presented here are 9 T cell receptor beta chains from one specimen sequenced in a study of CD4+ T cells in melanoma. Repertoires were generated with immunoSEQ multiplex PCR, while TCRdb's copy carries only in-frame clones and drops some. The table lists roughly 54,000 clones, roughly nine tenths of them singletons, with about 12% in the top ten. The specimen was peripheral blood. The receptors stem from a human donor with melanoma.

V usage is TRBV4-1 and J usage is TRBJ1-6; a weak D match, TRBD1 (5 bases). V was trimmed by 1 base and J by 6 bases, leaving 16 bases between them. Germline CDR1 is MGHRA and CDR2 is YSYEKL. There are 17 residues in the CDR3. The CDR3 DNA is TGCGCCAGCAGCCAAGGGGACCTTTCCCTTTTTAATTCACCCCTCCACTTT. Amino acid sequence: CASSQGDLSLFNSPLHF.

DNA of the CDR3: TGTGCCAGCAGCTCCGGGACACCAGGGACCCAGTACTTC. Protein product: CASSSGTPGTQYF. The V gene is TRBV6-5, the J gene TRBJ2-5; maybe TRBD1 (6 bases). The length of the CDR3 is 13 residues. Trimming left V 6 bases short and J 7 bases short, with 15 bases between. Germline V gene lookup returns CDR1 MNHEY and CDR2 SVGAGI.

This sequence joins TRBV19 and TRBJ2-2; 7 bases are shared with TRBD1. Per germline, CDR1 LNHDA and CDR2 SQIVND (reference sequence). J lost 2 bases, V lost 4 bases, and 4 bases had no gene match. The CDR3 contains 15 residues. The CDR3, as DNA: TGTGCCAGTAGTAAGACAGGGATTAACACCGGGGAGCTGTTTTTT. Its protein is CASSKTGINTGELFF.

The rearrangement joins TRBV7-9 to TRBJ2-4; D gene ambiguous. The CDR3 extends over 16 amino acids. Germline values: CDR1 SEHNR, CDR2 FQNEAQ (reference sequence). V shed 5 bases and J shed 0 bases, with 14 bases lying between them. The CDR3 DNA reads TGTGCCAGCAGCCTCGAACTGAACTTAGCCAAAAACATTCAGTACTTC. Protein product: CASSLELNLAKNIQYF.

This rearrangement joins TRBV6-6 to TRBJ1-1, with 8 bases matching TRBD1. V lost 4 bases, J lost 6 bases, and 4 bases stayed unmatched. The CDR3 runs to 13 residues. Germline V CDR1 and CDR2: MNHNY, SVGAGI (reference sequence). CDR3 nucleotide sequence: TGTGCCAGCAGTTCGACAGGGGTGGCTGAAGCTTTCTTT. The encoded protein is CASSSTGVAEAFF.

The chain is built from TRBV11-2 and TRBJ2-6; D is possibly TRBD1 or TRBD2 (5 bases each). CDR1 is SGHAT, CDR2 FQNNGV, per germline. With 1 base removed from V and 0 bases from J, the gap between germline ends came to 10 bases. The CDR3 length is 17 residues. DNA of the CDR3: TGTGCCAGCAGCTTAGTTGGGGGAAACTCTGGGGCCAACGTCCTGACTTTC. Its protein product is CASSLVGGNSGANVLTF.

The V call is TRBV7-2, the J call TRBJ2-5, with TRBD2 identical over 9 bases. The CDR3 is 15 amino acids. Germline lookup yields CDR1 SGHTA and CDR2 FQGNSA. With V trimmed by 5 bases and J by 2 bases, 6 bases remained unmatched. The chain's CDR3 is CASSPRLAVQETQYF. CDR3 nucleotide sequence: TGTGCCAGCAGCCCCCGACTAGCGGTACAAGAGACCCAGTACTTC.

The V call is TRBV7-9, the J call TRBJ1-4; D remains unclear. The CDR3 spans 15 residues. CDR1 is SEHNR and CDR2 is FQNEAQ in the germline V gene (reference sequence). The V end was cut by 5 bases, the J end by 4 bases, with 14 bases between. In DNA, the CDR3 is TGTGCCAGCAGCACCGGACGACTCGGTAATGAAAAACTGTTTTTT. This gives the protein CASSTGRLGNEKLFF.

The V and J genes are TRBV5-6 and TRBJ1-5; tentatively, D is TRBD1 (5 bases). V was clipped by 2 bases and J by 7 bases, with 13 bases between them. This CDR3 has 14 amino acids. CDR1 SGHDT and CDR2 YYEEEE come from the germline V gene. The CDR3 sequence: CASSFRAGDQPQHF. CDR3 nucleotides: TGTGCCAGCAGCTTCCGGGCCGGGGACCAGCCCCAGCATTTT. Supplemented by reference TRBV5-6 and TRBJ1-5, the full variable domain reads DAGVTQSPTHLIKTRGQQVTLRCSPKSGHDTVSWYQQALGQGPQFIFQYYEEEERQRGNFPDRFSGHQFPNYSSELNVNALLLGDSALYLCASSFRAGDQPQHFGDGTRLSIL.